A single sample gave rise to the 13 T cell receptor beta chains below, sequenced in a study of blood T cells in healthy people across ages. Using a J-beta primer mix together with a sample-barcoded 5' primer, a second PCR was run for roughly 6 to 12 cycles. Via MiXCR, TCRdb re-called the 5' RACE reads, giving one row per CDR3 protein. Of 550,000 to 650,000 distinct CDR3 sequences listed, about 30% were seen once; the top ten hold roughly 14%. The sequenced sample consisted of blood. All receptors derive from a woman of 80 years or more in good health.

CDR3 sequence: CASRTGGDRGGEPQHF. The CDR3 coding sequence is TGTGCCAGCAGGACCGGTGGGGACAGGGGAGGGGAGCCCCAGCATTTT. This chain joins TRBV2 and TRBJ1-5, with 10 bases fitting TRBD1. Germline CDR1 SNHLY, CDR2 FYNNEI. The CDR3 runs to 16 residues. With V trimmed by 6 bases and J by 8 bases, 13 bases remained unmatched.

This clonotype occurred a few times. One end of the junction fails to match germline, which may point to a read error. The V gene is TRBV4-1, the J gene TRBJ2-7, with 7 bases aligning to TRBD1. Germline V gene sequence: CDR1 MGHRA, CDR2 YSYEKL. This CDR3 region has 15 residues. The CDR3 coding sequence is TGCGTCAGCAGCCAAGAAGGACAGGCCTTGAGGGAGCAGTACTTC. This translates into CVSSQEGQALREQYF.

In its sample, this clonotype was seen many times. The chain uses TRBV6-5 and TRBJ1-6; D is uncertain. This CDR3 region has 14 residues. The germline V and J ends were trimmed by 6 bases and 0 bases, with 6 bases remaining between them. Germline CDR1 and CDR2: MNHEY and SVGAGI. Here the CDR3 DNA reads TGTGCCAGCAGACAGAGCTCCTATAATTCACCCCTCCACTTT. It yields the protein CASRQSSYNSPLHF.

Ten or more counts support this clonotype. V and J are TRBV12-3 or TRBV12-4 and TRBJ1-1; D is perhaps TRBD1 (6 bases). The CDR3 contains 17 residues. V lost 1 base to trimming and J lost 0 bases, with 15 bases between them. As DNA, the CDR3 is TGTGCCAGCAGTTTAGGGGGGGCGCTTGGGATGAACACTGAAGCTTTCTTT. Translating gives CASSLGGALGMNTEAFF.

This clonotype has only a few counts. The chain recombines TRBV28 with TRBJ1-1; D is unresolved. The V gene lost 2 bases and the J gene lost 3 bases, with 7 bases spanning the gap. The V gene's germline CDR1 is MDHEN and CDR2 SYDVKM. The CDR3 consists of 13 residues. The CDR3 loop is CASSLIGDTEAFF. The CDR3 nucleotides read TGTGCCAGCAGTTTAATCGGTGACACTGAAGCTTTCTTT.

Only a few counts were recorded for this clonotype. A read error may explain this, as a much larger clone is one base away. This sequence joins TRBV15 and TRBJ2-5; 9 nucleotides match TRBD1. The DNA end lines up better with TRBJ2-7; the J call may be wrong. The CDR3 has 14 residues. The germline CDR1 and CDR2 sequences are LNHNV and YYDKDF (reference sequence). In nucleotides, the CDR3 is TGTACCACCAGCCTTTGGGACAGGGAACACGAGCAGTACTTC. Residues: CTTSLWDREHEQYF.

The V and J genes are TRBV15 and TRBJ2-5, with 9 positions matching TRBD1. This CDR3 spans 12 amino acids. Looked up from germline, CDR1 is LNHNV and CDR2 is YYDKDF (reference sequence). The V gene end was trimmed by 9 bases and the J gene end by 5 bases; junction bases not matched to a gene: 4. The CDR3 DNA follows: TGTGCCACACAGGGGGCAGGGGAGACCCAGTACTTC. Amino acids: CATQGAGETQYF.

With respect to this clonotype: A much larger clonotype is one base distant, so this may be a read error. The chain combines TRBV5-1 with TRBJ2-1; 7 positions agree with TRBD1. Per germline, CDR1 SGHRS and CDR2 YFSETQ. This CDR3 spans 14 amino acids. Trimming cost V 3 bases and J 8 bases; bases outside gene matches: 8. CDR3 sequence reads: CASSCRTGVDEQFF. The CDR3 DNA reads as TGCGCCAGCAGCTGCAGGACAGGTGTGGATGAGCAGTTCTTC. Full variable domain (missing parts from reference TRBV5-1 and TRBJ2-1): KAGVTQTPRYLIKTRGQQVTLSCSPISGHRSVSWYQQTPGQGLQFLFEYFSETQRNKGNFPGRFSGRQFSNSRSEMNVSTLELGDSALYLCASSCRTGVDEQFFGPGTRLTVL.

This clonotype was detected only a few times. In DNA form, the CDR3 reads TGTGCCAGCAGCTTAGTGGCAGGGAGTAACGAGCAGTACTTC. Residues: CASSLVAGSNEQYF. The chain uses TRBV7-9 and TRBJ2-5; possibly TRBD1 or TRBD2 for D (5 bases each). The J call may be incorrect, as the DNA end agrees better with TRBJ2-7. The V gene's germline CDR1 is SEHNR and CDR2 FQNEAQ (reference sequence). The CDR3 has 14 residues.

The J gene is TRBJ1-6, the V gene TRBV11-2; 8 positions match TRBD1. The V gene end was trimmed by 1 base and the J gene end by 7 bases; junction bases not matched to a gene: 3. There are 15 residues in the CDR3. Germline CDR1 reads SGHAT; CDR2 reads FQNNGV. This CDR3 reads CASSLGTGTNSPLHF. In nucleotides, the CDR3 is TGTGCCAGCAGCTTAGGGACAGGGACCAATTCACCCCTCCACTTT. Combining the CDR3 with reference TRBV11-2 and TRBJ1-6 gives the whole variable domain EAGVAQSPRYKIIEKRQSVAFWCNPISGHATLYWYQQILGQGPKLLIQFQNNGVVDDSQLPKDRFSAERLKGVDSTLKIQPAKLEDSAVYLCASSLGTGTNSPLHFGNGTRLTVT.

Ten or more counts support this clonotype. This chain links TRBV6-5 with TRBJ1-3; D uncertain. The CDR3 spans 15 residues. From germline, CDR1 is MNHEY and CDR2 SVGAGI. Trimming removed 2 bases from V and 2 bases from J, with 10 bases in between. CDR3 region: CASSYRRSAGNTIYF. The CDR3 DNA sequence: TGTGCCAGCAGTTACAGGAGGTCCGCTGGAAACACCATATATTTT.

The chain links TRBV7-2 to TRBJ1-5; TRBD1 is a possible D gene (6 bases). The CDR3 extends over 14 amino acids. Germline V gene lookup returns CDR1 SGHTA and CDR2 FQGNSA. V was shortened by 5 bases and J by 8 bases, with 16 bases between the two germline ends. CDR3 sequence (DNA): TGTGCCAGCAGCGTAGAAAGGGGGATGAAGCCCCAGCATTTT. Translation gives CASSVERGMKPQHF.

This clonotype has a count of ten or more. The DNA for the CDR3 is TGTGCCAGCAGCAACAGGGACAGGTTCCCCTACGAGCAGTACTTC. Amino acid sequence: CASSNRDRFPYEQYF. This rearrangement joins TRBV6-2 or TRBV6-3 to TRBJ2-7; 8 bases align to TRBD1. Germline V gene lookup returns CDR1 MNHEY and CDR2 SVGEGT. V dropped 6 bases and J dropped 2; count of bases not matched to a gene: 9. This CDR3 is built from 15 residues.